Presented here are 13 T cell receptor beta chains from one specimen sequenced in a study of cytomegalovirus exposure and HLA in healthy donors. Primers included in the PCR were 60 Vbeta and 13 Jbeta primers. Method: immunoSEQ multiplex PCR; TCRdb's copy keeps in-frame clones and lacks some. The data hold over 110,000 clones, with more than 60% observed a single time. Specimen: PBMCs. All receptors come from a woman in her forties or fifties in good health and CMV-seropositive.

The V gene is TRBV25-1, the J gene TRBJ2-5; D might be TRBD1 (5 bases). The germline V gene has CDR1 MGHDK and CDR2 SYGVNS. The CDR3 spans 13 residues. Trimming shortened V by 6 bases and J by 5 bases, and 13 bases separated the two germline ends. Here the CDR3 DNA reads TGTGCCAGCAGCGTAGGCAGGGCCGAGACCCAGTACTTC. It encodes CASSVGRAETQYF.

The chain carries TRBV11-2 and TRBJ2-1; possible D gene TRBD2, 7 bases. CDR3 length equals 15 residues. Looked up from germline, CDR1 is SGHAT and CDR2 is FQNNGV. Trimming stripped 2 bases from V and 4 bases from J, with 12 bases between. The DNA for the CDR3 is TGTGCCAGCAGCTTATCCCGGGGGGCTTACAATGAGCAGTTCTTC. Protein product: CASSLSRGAYNEQFF. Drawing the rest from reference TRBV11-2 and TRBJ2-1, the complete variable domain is EAGVAQSPRYKIIEKRQSVAFWCNPISGHATLYWYQQILGQGPKLLIQFQNNGVVDDSQLPKDRFSAERLKGVDSTLKIQPAKLEDSAVYLCASSLSRGAYNEQFFGPGTRLTVL.

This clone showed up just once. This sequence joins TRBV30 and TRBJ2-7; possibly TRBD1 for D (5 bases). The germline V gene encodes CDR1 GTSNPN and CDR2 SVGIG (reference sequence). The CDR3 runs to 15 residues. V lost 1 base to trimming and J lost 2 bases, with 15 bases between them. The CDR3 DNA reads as TGTGCCTGGAGTGAGGCCTGGGAAGGGGCCTACGAGCAGTACTTC. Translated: CAWSEAWEGAYEQYF. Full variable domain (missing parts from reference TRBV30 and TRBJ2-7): SQTIHQWPATLVQPVGSPLSLECTVEGTSNPNLYWYRQAAGRGLQLLFYSVGIGQISSEVPQNLSASRPQDRQFILSSKKLLLSDSGFYLCAWSEAWEGAYEQYFGPGTRLTVT.

In DNA form, the CDR3 reads TGTGCCAGCTCGATAACCTGGACAGGTTCGAACACCGGGGAGCTGTTTTTT. Amino acid sequence: CASSITWTGSNTGELFF. The genes are TRBV28 and TRBJ2-2, with 7 bases identical to TRBD1. The CDR3 sequence is 17 residues long. Trimming at V came to 8 bases and at J to 0 bases, leaving 12 bases not matched to a gene. CDR1 and CDR2 (germline): MDHEN, SYDVKM.

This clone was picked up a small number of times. The CDR3 DNA reads as TGTGCCAGCAGCCGGACAGGCCATAACACTGAAGCTTTCTTT. Amino acids: CASSRTGHNTEAFF. The chain is built from TRBV11-3 and TRBJ1-1; 7 positions agree with TRBD1. The germline CDR1 and CDR2 sequences are SGHNT and YENEEA. The CDR3 loop spans 14 amino acids. V was clipped by 5 bases and J by 2 bases; unmatched bases: 5.

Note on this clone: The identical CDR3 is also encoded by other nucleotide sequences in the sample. CDR3 amino acids: CASSPEEETQYF. CDR3 nucleotides: TGTGCCAGCTCACCAGAGGAAGAGACCCAGTACTTC. V and J are TRBV18 and TRBJ2-5; no reliable D call. The CDR3 has 12 residues. The germline V gene has CDR1 KGHSH and CDR2 LQKENI. V was pared by 2 bases and J by 3 bases, with 4 bases between.

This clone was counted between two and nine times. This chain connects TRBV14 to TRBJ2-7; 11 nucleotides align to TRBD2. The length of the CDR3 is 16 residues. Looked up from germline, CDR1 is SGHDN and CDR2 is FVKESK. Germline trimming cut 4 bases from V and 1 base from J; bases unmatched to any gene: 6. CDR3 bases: TGTGCCAGCAGCCGCCTGACTAGCGGGGCTTCCTACGAGCAGTACTTC. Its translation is CASSRLTSGASYEQYF.

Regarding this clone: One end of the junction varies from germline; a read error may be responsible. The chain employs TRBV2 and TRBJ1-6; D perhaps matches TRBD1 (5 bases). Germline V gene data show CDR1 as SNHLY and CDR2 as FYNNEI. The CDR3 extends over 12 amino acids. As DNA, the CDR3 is TGTGCCAGCAGCAGGGATAATTCACCCTTCCACTTT. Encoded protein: CASSRDNSPFHF.

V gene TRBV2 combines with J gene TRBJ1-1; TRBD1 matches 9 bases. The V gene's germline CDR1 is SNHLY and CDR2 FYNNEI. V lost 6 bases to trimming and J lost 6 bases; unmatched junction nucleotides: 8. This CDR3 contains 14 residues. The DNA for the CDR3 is TGTGCCAGCAGGAGGGACAGGGATATCGCTGAAGCTTTCTTT. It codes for CASRRDRDIAEAFF.

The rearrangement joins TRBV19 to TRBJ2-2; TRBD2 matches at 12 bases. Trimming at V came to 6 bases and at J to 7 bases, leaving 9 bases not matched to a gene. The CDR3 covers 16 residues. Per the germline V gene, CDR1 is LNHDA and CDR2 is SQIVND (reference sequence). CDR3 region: CASRPTGTSGFGELFF. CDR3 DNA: TGTGCCAGTAGACCCACCGGGACTAGCGGGTTCGGGGAGCTGTTTTTT.

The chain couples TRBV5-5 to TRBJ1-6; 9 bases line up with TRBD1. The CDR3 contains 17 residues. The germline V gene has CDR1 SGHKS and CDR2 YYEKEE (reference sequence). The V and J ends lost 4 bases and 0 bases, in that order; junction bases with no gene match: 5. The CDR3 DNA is TGTGCCAGCAGCCCGGGACAGGGTTTCTCCTATAATTCACCCCTCCACTTT. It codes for CASSPGQGFSYNSPLHF.

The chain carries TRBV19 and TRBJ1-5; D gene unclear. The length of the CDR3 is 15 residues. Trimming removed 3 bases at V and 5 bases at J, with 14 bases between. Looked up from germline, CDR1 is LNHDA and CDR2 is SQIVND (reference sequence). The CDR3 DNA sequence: TGTGCCAGTAGTATTGAGGTTGGAATGGATCAGCCCCAGCATTTT. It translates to CASSIEVGMDQPQHF.

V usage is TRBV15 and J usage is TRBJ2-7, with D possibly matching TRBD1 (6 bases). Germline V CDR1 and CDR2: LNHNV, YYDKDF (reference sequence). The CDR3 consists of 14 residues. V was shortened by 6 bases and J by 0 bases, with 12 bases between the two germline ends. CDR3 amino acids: CATSSRGSSYEQYF. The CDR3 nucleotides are TGTGCCACCAGTTCGAGGGGGAGCTCCTACGAGCAGTACTTC.